This TCR beta chain was obtained from a study of blood T cell repertoires in COVID-19. Study details: In each case, the material was cDNA or gDNA derived from T cells, B-cell-depleted T cells, or PBMCs.

Germline V gene sequence: CDR1 MNHGY, CDR2 SAAAGT. The CDR3 runs to 13 residues. J lost 10 bases, V lost 8 bases, and 7 bases had no gene match. Repertoires were generated with immunoSEQ multiplex PCR, while TCRdb's copy carries only in-frame clones and drops some. The table shows about 180,000 clones, with over 80% occurring only once. This chain uses TRBV6-8 with TRBJ1-6; TRBD1 agrees at 8 bases. The TCR comes from a woman aged 40 to 50 with COVID-19, enrolled during active disease. Source material: peripheral blood. The DNA for the CDR3 is TGTGCCAGCGATACAGGGGGTGGGTCACCCCTCCACTTT. Translating gives CASDTGGGSPLHF.